This passage covers 16 T cell receptor beta chains from one sample sequenced in a study of cytomegalovirus exposure and HLA in healthy donors. Assay used: immunoSEQ multiplex PCR; TCRdb lists only in-frame clones, some missing. The sample shows over 200,000 clones, less than 90% of them seen only once. Input material: PBMCs. The receptor set was obtained from a woman younger than 35 in good health and CMV-seronegative.

The chain links TRBV27 to TRBJ2-1, with 11 nucleotides matching TRBD2. V was pared by 0 bases and J by 3 bases, with 13 bases of the junction left unmatched. The CDR3 is 20 amino acids. CDR1 is MNHEY and CDR2 is SMNVEV in the germline V gene (reference sequence). The chain's CDR3 is CASSLSSGGGTSGDYNEQFF. For the CDR3, the DNA is TGTGCCAGCAGTTTATCGTCCGGAGGGGGGACTAGCGGAGACTACAATGAGCAGTTCTTC.

The chain uses TRBV14 and TRBJ2-3; 10 bases align to TRBD2. With 0 bases clipped from V and 4 bases from J, the junction kept 4 bases outside the gene matches. The CDR3 sequence is 16 residues long. Germline assignment: CDR1 SGHDN and CDR2 FVKESK. In nucleotides, the CDR3 is TGTGCCAGCAGCCAAGATCGGCTAGCGGGAGCAGATACGCAGTATTTT. Its protein is CASSQDRLAGADTQYF.

This chain connects TRBV6-1 to TRBJ1-2, with D possibly being TRBD1 (5 bases). With 1 base removed from V and 5 bases from J, the gap between germline ends came to 11 bases. Looked up from germline, CDR1 is MNHNS and CDR2 is SASEGT. The CDR3 covers 14 residues. The CDR3 sequence is CASSEDRGTYGYTF. CDR3 bases: TGTGCCAGCAGTGAAGATCGGGGGACTTATGGCTACACCTTC.

This sequence joins TRBV4-1 and TRBJ1-5; 7 nucleotides align to TRBD1. Looked up from germline, CDR1 is MGHRA and CDR2 is YSYEKL. V lost 1 base and J lost 7; bases outside the gene matches: 13. The CDR3 is 17 amino acids. The chain's CDR3 is CASSQVRGRGLEQPQHF. CDR3 nucleotide sequence: TGCGCCAGCAGCCAAGTAAGGGGCAGGGGGTTAGAGCAGCCCCAGCATTTT.

V usage is TRBV11-1 and J usage is TRBJ1-1, with D hard to call. Germline CDR1 and CDR2: SGHAT and FQDESV (reference sequence). Trimming stripped 3 bases from V and 6 bases from J, with 17 bases between. This CDR3 has 15 residues. The CDR3 DNA reads as TGTGCCAGCAGCTTTGCGGCGACGGGAGGCGCTGAAGCTTTCTTT. Its protein product is CASSFAATGGAEAFF.

The chain recombines TRBV5-1 with TRBJ1-1; unclear D gene. The CDR3 loop spans 14 amino acids. The germline V gene has CDR1 SGHRS and CDR2 YFSETQ. The ends were cut back, 3 bases at V and 0 bases at J, with 9 bases in the middle. CDR3 sequence: CASSSTTLNTEAFF. CDR3 nucleotide sequence: TGCGCCAGCAGCTCGACGACACTGAACACTGAAGCTTTCTTT. The entire variable domain, with the rest obtained from reference TRBV5-1 and TRBJ1-1, is as follows: KAGVTQTPRYLIKTRGQQVTLSCSPISGHRSVSWYQQTPGQGLQFLFEYFSETQRNKGNFPGRFSGRQFSNSRSEMNVSTLELGDSALYLCASSSTTLNTEAFFGQGTRLTVV.

The V gene is TRBV9, the J gene TRBJ2-5, with TRBD2 identical over 13 bases. The CDR3 is 18 residues long. V was clipped by 2 bases and J by 4 bases; unmatched bases: 11. Germline V lookup: CDR1 SGDLS, CDR2 YYNGEE. Here the CDR3 DNA reads TGTGCCAGCAGCGTGGGAGGACTAGCGGGGGCCGGGGGAGAGACCCAGTACTTC. This sequence encodes CASSVGGLAGAGGETQYF.

The chain links TRBV30 to TRBJ1-5; unclear D gene. V was shortened by 2 bases and J by 1 base, with 9 bases between the two germline ends. CDR1 and CDR2 (germline): GTSNPN, SVGIG (reference sequence). The CDR3 sequence is 14 residues long. This CDR3 reads CAWSPGRSNQPQHF. CDR3 in DNA: TGTGCCTGGAGTCCTGGACGGAGCAATCAGCCCCAGCATTTT.

The chain carries TRBV30 and TRBJ1-1, with unresolved D. Trimming pared 4 bases from V and 5 bases from J, leaving 17 bases between. The germline gives CDR1 GTSNPN, CDR2 SVGIG (reference sequence). This CDR3 spans 14 amino acids. CDR3 in DNA: TGTGCCTGGAATAATTTCGACAAGTGGACTGAAGCTTTCTTT. Translated: CAWNNFDKWTEAFF.

The J gene is TRBJ2-2, the V gene TRBV11-2; perhaps D is TRBD1 or TRBD2 (6 bases each). Germline V gene lookup returns CDR1 SGHAT and CDR2 FQNNGV. V lost 5 bases, J lost 14 bases, and 18 bases lay in between. The CDR3 contains 13 residues. The chain's CDR3 is CASSLMEGEVLFF. The CDR3 DNA sequence: TGTGCCAGCAGCCTAATGGAGGGGGAGGTACTGTTTTTT.

The chain couples TRBV27 to TRBJ2-2; D not resolved. The germline V gene encodes CDR1 MNHEY and CDR2 SMNVEV (reference sequence). V lost 6 bases, J lost 8 bases, and 7 bases lay in between. CDR3 length: 11 amino acids. The CDR3 bases are TGTGCCAGCAGCTATGTAGGGGAGCTGTTTTTT. It codes for CASSYVGELFF.

V is TRBV5-1 and J is TRBJ2-1, with 10 bases that match TRBD1. CDR1 and CDR2 (germline): SGHRS, YFSETQ. J was trimmed by 3 bases and V by 4 bases; bases with no gene match: 7. CDR3 length: 16 residues. The DNA for the CDR3 is TGCGCCAGCAGCCATTCCGGGACAGGGGTCTACAATGAGCAGTTCTTC. This sequence encodes CASSHSGTGVYNEQFF.

For the CDR3, the DNA is TGTGCCAGCAGTGAAGGGGGCGGGTACTACTATGGCTACACCTTC. Protein: CASSEGGGYYYGYTF. The gene calls are TRBV6-1 and TRBJ1-2, with D maybe TRBD1 (5 bases). Germline CDR1 MNHNS, CDR2 SASEGT. V gave up 1 base and J gave up 3 bases, with 12 bases separating them. This CDR3 has 15 residues.

The CDR3 region is CASSLTGLEQYF. CDR3 nucleotide sequence: TGTGCCAGCAGCCTGACGGGGCTCGAGCAGTACTTC. The rearrangement uses TRBV6-5 and TRBJ2-7; either TRBD1 or TRBD2 may supply D (5 bases each). V was pared by 6 bases and J by 6 bases, with 12 bases between. CDR3 size: 12 residues. Germline lookup yields CDR1 MNHEY and CDR2 SVGAGI.

The CDR3 reads CASSVGTPSTDTQYF. The DNA of the CDR3 is TGTGCCAGCAGCGTAGGGACACCTAGCACAGATACGCAGTATTTT. The chain combines TRBV9 with TRBJ2-3, with a possible D match to TRBD1 (5 bases). The CDR3 runs to 15 residues. The germline V gene has CDR1 SGDLS and CDR2 YYNGEE. The V end lost 0 bases, the J end lost 0 bases, and 8 bases lay between the germline ends.

This sequence joins TRBV28 and TRBJ1-5, with D perhaps TRBD1 (6 bases). Germline lookup yields CDR1 MDHEN and CDR2 SYDVKM. V dropped 3 bases and J dropped 6 bases, with 12 bases sitting between them. CDR3 size: 14 residues. Written as DNA, the CDR3 is TGTGCCAGCAGTTTTTTACAGGGCCCTCAGCCCCAGCATTTT. This sequence encodes CASSFLQGPQPQHF.